The 16 T cell receptor beta chains reported below all come from one sample, sequenced in a study of shared clonotypes between healthy human individuals. Sequencing was performed with immunoSEQ multiplex PCR; in TCRdb, only in-frame clones are kept and a portion is missing. The sample contains some 96,000 clones, roughly 45% of which appear only once. Sample: PBMCs. The receptors come from a middle-aged woman in good health. Some clones in this sample may be carry-over from other donors' samples.

There are many counts of this clone. The V gene is TRBV28, the J gene TRBJ2-5, with D perhaps assigned TRBD1 or TRBD2 (5 bases each). From germline, CDR1 is MDHEN and CDR2 SYDVKM. The CDR3 totals 15 residues. Deletions cut 3 bases from V and 1 base from J, with 12 bases between. The CDR3 DNA follows: TGTGCCAGCAGTTTGGGCAGGGACGGCCAAGAGACCCAGTACTTC. It codes for CASSLGRDGQETQYF.

The chain is built from TRBV29-1 and TRBJ2-3; a possible D gene is TRBD1 (5 bases). Germline CDR1 SQVTM, CDR2 ANQGSEA. Trimming took 1 base from V and 2 from J, leaving 7 bases between them. The CDR3 contains 13 residues. This CDR3 reads CSVEGQYTDTQYF. The CDR3 nucleotides are TGCAGCGTTGAAGGACAGTACACAGATACGCAGTATTTT.

This clone was seen a handful of times. The V and J genes are TRBV7-9 and TRBJ1-5; a possible D gene is TRBD1 (5 bases). CDR3 size: 13 residues. Trimming removed 5 bases from V and 7 bases from J, with 12 bases in between. The germline gives CDR1 SEHNR, CDR2 FQNEAQ (reference sequence). The CDR3 DNA reads as TGTGCCAGCAGCGAGGCTAGGGGCCAGCCCCAGCATTTT. Translated: CASSEARGQPQHF.

The chain uses TRBV5-1 and TRBJ2-1; a possible D gene is TRBD2 (6 bases). The CDR3 loop spans 14 amino acids. The germline V gene encodes CDR1 SGHRS and CDR2 YFSETQ. Trimming pared 1 base from V and 6 bases from J, leaving 11 bases between. The CDR3 sequence is CASSLREHGNEQFF. For the CDR3, the DNA is TGCGCCAGCAGCTTGCGGGAGCACGGCAATGAGCAGTTCTTC.

The J gene is TRBJ2-5, the V gene TRBV29-1, with 7 bases fitting TRBD2. This CDR3 region has 13 residues. J was trimmed by 5 bases and V by 7 bases; bases with no gene match: 10. Germline V lookup: CDR1 SQVTM, CDR2 ANQGSEA. The CDR3 coding sequence is TGCAGCGCTCTGGGGGGGGATGGCGAGACCCAGTACTTC. Translated: CSALGGDGETQYF.

The chain has TRBV30 and TRBJ2-3, with 10 bases fitting TRBD1. Germline CDR1 reads GTSNPN; CDR2 reads SVGIG (reference sequence). V gave up 7 bases and J gave up 2 bases; unmatched junction bases: 6. The CDR3 contains 14 residues. CDR3 nucleotide sequence: TGTGCCTCATCGGGACAGGGGATCACAGATACGCAGTATTTT. Its protein product is CASSGQGITDTQYF.

This clone has just a few counts. The rearrangement links TRBV19 to TRBJ1-1; D uncertain. V shed 5 bases and J shed 3 bases, with 10 bases lying between them. The CDR3 spans 13 residues. Germline CDR1 is LNHDA and CDR2 is SQIVND (reference sequence). The CDR3 region is CASSFDTDTEAFF. In nucleotides, the CDR3 is TGTGCCAGTAGTTTCGACACCGACACTGAAGCTTTCTTT.

V gene TRBV29-1 combines with J gene TRBJ2-3, with TRBD2 as a possible D gene (6 bases). V gave up 1 base and J gave up 2 bases, with 13 bases separating them. This CDR3 has 15 amino acids. CDR1 and CDR2 from the germline V gene are SQVTM and ANQGSEA. In DNA form, the CDR3 reads TGCAGCGTTGAAGGGGGCGCGGGGCCCACAGATACGCAGTATTTT. Encoded protein: CSVEGGAGPTDTQYF.

The rearrangement uses TRBV14 and TRBJ2-2; no clear D gene. CDR1 and CDR2 (germline): SGHDN, FVKESK. The CDR3 is made up of 16 amino acids. The V gene lost 1 base and the J gene lost 4 bases, with 13 bases spanning the gap. The CDR3 DNA reads as TGTGCCAGCAGCCAAGCGAGTTCCTTGGCCACCGGGGAGCTGTTTTTT. It translates to CASSQASSLATGELFF. Looking up the rest from reference TRBV14 and TRBJ2-2 gives the full variable domain: EAGVTQFPSHSVIEKGQTVTLRCDPISGHDNLYWYRRVMGKEIKFLLHFVKESKQDESGMPNNRFLAERTGGTYSTLKVQPAELEDSGVYFCASSQASSLATGELFFGEGSRLTVL.

In its sample, this clone was seen once. This sequence joins TRBV7-6 and TRBJ2-7, with unresolved D. The CDR3 covers 15 residues. Deletions cut 4 bases from V and 0 bases from J, with 13 bases between. From germline, CDR1 is SGHVS and CDR2 FNYEAQ. DNA of the CDR3: TGTGCCAGCAGCTCGGAAACAGCAAACTCCTACGAGCAGTACTTC. This encodes CASSSETANSYEQYF. Full variable domain (remainder filled in from reference TRBV7-6 and TRBJ2-7): GAGVSQSPRYKVTKRGQDVALRCDPISGHVSLYWYRQALGQGPEFLTYFNYEAQQDKSGLPNDRFSAERPEGSISTLTIQRTEQRDSAMYRCASSSETANSYEQYFGPGTRLTVT.

The gene calls are TRBV6-5 and TRBJ1-2; 9 positions match TRBD1. V shed 8 bases, J shed 8 bases, and the junction held 6 bases outside the gene matches. Germline V gene sequence: CDR1 MNHEY, CDR2 SVGAGI. CDR3 length: 12 residues. The CDR3 DNA reads TGTGCCAGCTCGCGGACAGGGGAAGGCTACACCTTC. This gives the protein CASSRTGEGYTF.

The chain has TRBV30 and TRBJ2-7; 8 nucleotides line up with TRBD1. CDR1 and CDR2 from the germline V gene are GTSNPN and SVGIG (reference sequence). Trimming at V came to 0 bases and at J to 9 bases, leaving 16 bases not matched to a gene. The CDR3 is made up of 16 amino acids. The CDR3 region has the DNA TGTGCCTGGAGTGTAAGCGGTCAGGGGGCTTTGTCTCGGCAGTACTTC. Translated, it gives CAWSVSGQGALSRQYF.

The table lists this clone with a few counts. This rearrangement joins TRBV21-1 to TRBJ2-5. TRBV21-1 is tagged as a pseudogene. CDR3 length: 14 amino acids. CDR3 sequence: CASSTPGLVGTQYF. DNA of the CDR3: TGTGCCAGCAGCACACCGGGCCTCGTGGGGACCCAGTACTTC.

Notes on this clone: A read error may be the cause here, since a much bigger clone is one base away. Other DNA variants within this sample encode the same CDR3. The chain joins TRBV7-6 to TRBJ2-7; D perhaps matches TRBD1 (5 bases). This CDR3 is built from 12 residues. CDR1 and CDR2 (germline): SGHVS, FNYEAQ. With 2 bases removed from V and 6 bases from J, the gap between germline ends came to 8 bases. In DNA form, the CDR3 reads TGTGCCAGCAGCTTACCCCAGGGCGAGCAGTACTTC. It codes for CASSLPQGEQYF.

Only a few counts were recorded for this clone. The chain carries TRBV6-9 and TRBJ2-6; D gene ambiguous. V was trimmed by 4 bases and J by 5 bases, leaving 21 bases between them. This CDR3 is 18 amino acids long. Germline V gene lookup returns CDR1 MNHGY and CDR2 SVAAGI. This chain's CDR3 is CASSLLRLRQSRANVLTF. In DNA, the CDR3 is TGTGCCAGCAGTTTATTACGCTTACGACAAAGTCGGGCCAACGTCCTGACTTTC.

This clone was seen a handful of times. This chain connects TRBV7-2 to TRBJ2-7, with TRBD2 matching 12 bases. V lost 0 bases to trimming and J lost 6 bases; unmatched junction nucleotides: 12. Germline V gene sequence: CDR1 SGHTA, CDR2 FQGNSA. The CDR3 is 18 residues long. The CDR3 DNA reads as TGTGCCAGCAGCTTAGCCCCAACAAGGACTAGCGGGATACCCGAGCAGTACTTC. Protein: CASSLAPTRTSGIPEQYF.